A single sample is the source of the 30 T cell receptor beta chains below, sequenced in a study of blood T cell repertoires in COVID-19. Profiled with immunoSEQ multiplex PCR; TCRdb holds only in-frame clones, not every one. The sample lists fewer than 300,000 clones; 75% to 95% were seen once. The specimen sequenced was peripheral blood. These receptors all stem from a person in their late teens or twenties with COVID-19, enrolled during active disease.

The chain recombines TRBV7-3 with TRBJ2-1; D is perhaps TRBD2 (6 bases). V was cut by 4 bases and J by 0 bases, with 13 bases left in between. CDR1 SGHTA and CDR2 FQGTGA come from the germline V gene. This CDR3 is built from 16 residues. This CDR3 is CASSSGGAGSYNEQFF. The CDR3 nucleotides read TGTGCCAGCAGCTCCGGGGGAGCGGGCTCCTACAATGAGCAGTTCTTC.

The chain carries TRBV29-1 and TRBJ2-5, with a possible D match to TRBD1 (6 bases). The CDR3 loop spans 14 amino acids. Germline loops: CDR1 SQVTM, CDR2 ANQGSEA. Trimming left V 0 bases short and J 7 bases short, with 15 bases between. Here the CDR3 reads CSVEDGGRGGTQYF. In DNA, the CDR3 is TGCAGCGTTGAAGATGGGGGCCGAGGTGGGACCCAGTACTTC. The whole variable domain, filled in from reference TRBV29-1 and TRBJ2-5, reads SAVISQKPSRDICQRGTSLTIQCQVDSQVTMMFWYRQQPGQSLTLIATANQGSEATYESGFVIDKFPISRPNLTFSTLTVSNMSPEDSSIYLCSVEDGGRGGTQYFGPGTRLLVL.

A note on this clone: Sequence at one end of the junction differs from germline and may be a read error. The CDR3, as DNA: TGTGCCAGCAGGGAAGGACAGGACGGAAATACGCAGTATTTT. It encodes CASREGQDGNTQYF. The chain uses TRBV6-1 and TRBJ2-3; 7 bases map to TRBD1. The CDR3 length is 14 residues. Germline V gives CDR1 MNHNS, CDR2 SASEGT.

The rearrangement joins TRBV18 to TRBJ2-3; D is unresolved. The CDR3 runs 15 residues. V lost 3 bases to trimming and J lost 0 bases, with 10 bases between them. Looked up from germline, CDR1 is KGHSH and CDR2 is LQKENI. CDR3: CASSPSRGSTDTQYF. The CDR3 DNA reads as TGTGCCAGCTCACCCTCCCGAGGCAGCACAGATACGCAGTATTTT. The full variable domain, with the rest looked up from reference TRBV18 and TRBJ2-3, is NAGVMQNPRHLVRRRGQEARLRCSPMKGHSHVYWYRQLPEEGLKFMVYLQKENIIDESGMPKERFSAEFPKEGPSILRIQQVVRGDSAAYFCASSPSRGSTDTQYFGPGTRLTVL.

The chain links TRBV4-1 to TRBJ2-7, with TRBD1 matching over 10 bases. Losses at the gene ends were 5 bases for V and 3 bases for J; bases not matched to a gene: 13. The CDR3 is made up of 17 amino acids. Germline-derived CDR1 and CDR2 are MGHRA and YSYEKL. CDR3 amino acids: CASSDLHGGTGDYEQYF. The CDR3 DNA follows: TGCGCCAGCAGCGACCTCCACGGGGGGACAGGGGACTACGAGCAGTACTTC.

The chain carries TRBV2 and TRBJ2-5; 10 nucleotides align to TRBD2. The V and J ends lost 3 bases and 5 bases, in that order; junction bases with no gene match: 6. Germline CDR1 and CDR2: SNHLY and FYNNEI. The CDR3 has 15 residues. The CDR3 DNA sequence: TGTGCCAGCAGTGACCTAGCGGGAGAGGGGGAGACCCAGTACTTC. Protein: CASSDLAGEGETQYF.

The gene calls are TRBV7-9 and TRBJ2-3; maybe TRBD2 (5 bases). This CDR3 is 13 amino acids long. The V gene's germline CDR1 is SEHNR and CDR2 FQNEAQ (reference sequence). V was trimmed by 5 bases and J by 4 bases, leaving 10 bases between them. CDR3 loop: CASSILVPDTQYF. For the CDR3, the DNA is TGTGCCAGCAGCATACTAGTCCCAGATACGCAGTATTTT.

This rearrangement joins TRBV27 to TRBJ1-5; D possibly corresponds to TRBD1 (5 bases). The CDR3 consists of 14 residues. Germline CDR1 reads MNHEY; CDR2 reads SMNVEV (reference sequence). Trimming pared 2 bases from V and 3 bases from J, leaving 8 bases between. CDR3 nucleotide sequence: TGTGCCAGCAGTTTACAGGGCCCCAATCAGCCCCAGCATTTT. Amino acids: CASSLQGPNQPQHF.

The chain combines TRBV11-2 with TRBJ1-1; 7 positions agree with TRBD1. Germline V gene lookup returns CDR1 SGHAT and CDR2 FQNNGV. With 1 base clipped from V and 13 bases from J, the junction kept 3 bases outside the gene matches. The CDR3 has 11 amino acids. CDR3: CASSLGDSLFF. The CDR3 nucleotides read TGTGCCAGCAGCTTAGGGGACAGCCTTTTCTTT.

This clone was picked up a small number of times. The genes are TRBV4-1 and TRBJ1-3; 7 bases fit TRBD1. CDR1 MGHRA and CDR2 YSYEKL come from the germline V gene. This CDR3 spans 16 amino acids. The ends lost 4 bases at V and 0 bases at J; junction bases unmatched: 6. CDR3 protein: CASSLRQGLSGNTIYF. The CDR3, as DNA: TGCGCCAGCAGCCTTAGACAGGGCCTCTCTGGAAACACCATATATTTT.

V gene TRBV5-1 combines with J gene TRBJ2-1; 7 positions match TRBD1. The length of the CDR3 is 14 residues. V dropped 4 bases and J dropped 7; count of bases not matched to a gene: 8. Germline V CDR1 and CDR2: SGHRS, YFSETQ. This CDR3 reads CASSPIQGVNEQFF. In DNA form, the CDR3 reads TGCGCCAGCAGCCCTATCCAGGGGGTGAATGAGCAGTTCTTC.

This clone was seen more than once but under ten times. The DNA for the CDR3 is TGTGCCAGAAGCATAACCCGCCGGACAGGGCCTACGGGGGGCTACACCTTC. It is translated as CARSITRRTGPTGGYTF. The chain couples TRBV5-3 to TRBJ1-2; 8 bases are a match to TRBD1. TRBV5-3 is reported as an ORF; its role is uncertain. The V and J ends lost 4 bases and 8 bases, in that order; junction bases with no gene match: 19. The CDR3 spans 17 residues.

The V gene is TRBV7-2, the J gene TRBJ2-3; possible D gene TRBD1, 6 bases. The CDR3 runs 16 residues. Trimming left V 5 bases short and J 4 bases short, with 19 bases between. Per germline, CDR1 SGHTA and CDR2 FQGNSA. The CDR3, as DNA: TGTGCCAGCAGCCCCTACAGCGACAGGAACCCAGATACGCAGTATTTT. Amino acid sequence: CASSPYSDRNPDTQYF. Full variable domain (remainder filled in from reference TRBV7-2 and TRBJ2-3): GAGVSQSPSNKVTEKGKDVELRCDPISGHTALYWYRQSLGQGLEFLIYFQGNSAPDKSGLPSDRFSAERTGGSVSTLTIQRTQQEDSAVYLCASSPYSDRNPDTQYFGPGTRLTVL.

This CDR3 reads CASSPAYNEQFF. CDR3 bases: TGTGCCAGTAGTCCCGCGTACAATGAGCAGTTCTTC. The V call is TRBV19, the J call TRBJ2-1; D call uncertain. With 5 bases removed from V and 4 bases from J, the gap between germline ends came to 6 bases. The CDR3 has 12 amino acids. Per germline, CDR1 LNHDA and CDR2 SQIVND (reference sequence).

As DNA, the CDR3 is TGTGCCAGTAGTAACGGTCCCGGTCGTGCAGGGATGGTATGGGGCGAGCAGTACTTC. Protein product: CASSNGPGRAGMVWGEQYF. The V gene is TRBV19, the J gene TRBJ2-7; D may be TRBD1 (5 bases). Trimming stripped 4 bases from V and 6 bases from J, with 31 bases between. This CDR3 is built from 19 residues. The germline V gene encodes CDR1 LNHDA and CDR2 SQIVND (reference sequence).

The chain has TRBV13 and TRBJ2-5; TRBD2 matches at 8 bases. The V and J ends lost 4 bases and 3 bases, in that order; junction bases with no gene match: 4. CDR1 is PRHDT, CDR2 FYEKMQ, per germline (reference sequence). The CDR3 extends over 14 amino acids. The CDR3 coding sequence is TGTGCCAGCAGCTGCCGGGGGGGCGAAGAGACCCAGTACTTC. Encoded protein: CASSCRGGEETQYF.

CDR3 loop: CASSQDNSLNEQFF. The CDR3 nucleotides are TGCGCCAGCAGCCAAGATAACTCCCTCAATGAGCAGTTCTTC. V and J are TRBV4-3 and TRBJ2-1; D is unresolved. This CDR3 region has 14 residues. The V gene lost 0 bases and the J gene lost 6 bases, with 9 bases spanning the gap. Germline V gives CDR1 LGHNA, CDR2 YSLEER.

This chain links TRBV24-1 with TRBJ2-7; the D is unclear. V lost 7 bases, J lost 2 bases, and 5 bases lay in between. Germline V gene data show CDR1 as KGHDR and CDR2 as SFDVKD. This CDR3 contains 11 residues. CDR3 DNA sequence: TGTGCCACCAGCTTCGCCTACGAGCAGTACTTC. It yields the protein CATSFAYEQYF.

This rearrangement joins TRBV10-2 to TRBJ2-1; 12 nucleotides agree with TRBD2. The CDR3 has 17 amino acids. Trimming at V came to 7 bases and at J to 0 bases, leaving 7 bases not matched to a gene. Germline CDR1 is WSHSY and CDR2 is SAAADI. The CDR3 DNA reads TGCGCCAGCACCGCGACTAGCGGGAGAAGCTCCTACAATGAGCAGTTCTTC. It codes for CASTATSGRSSYNEQFF.

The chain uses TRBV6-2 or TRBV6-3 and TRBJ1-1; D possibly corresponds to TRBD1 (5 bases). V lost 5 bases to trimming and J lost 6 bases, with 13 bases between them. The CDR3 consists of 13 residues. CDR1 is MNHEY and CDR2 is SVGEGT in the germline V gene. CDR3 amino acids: CASSGGDLSEAFF. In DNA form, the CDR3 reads TGTGCCAGCAGTGGGGGGGATTTATCTGAAGCTTTCTTT.

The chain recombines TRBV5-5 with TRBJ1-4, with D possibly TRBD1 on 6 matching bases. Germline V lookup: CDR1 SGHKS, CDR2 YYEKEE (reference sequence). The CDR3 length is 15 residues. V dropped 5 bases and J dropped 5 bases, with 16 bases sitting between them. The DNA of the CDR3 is TGTGCCAGCAGTGAAGCCGGGACAAGGAATGAAAAACTGTTTTTT. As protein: CASSEAGTRNEKLFF.

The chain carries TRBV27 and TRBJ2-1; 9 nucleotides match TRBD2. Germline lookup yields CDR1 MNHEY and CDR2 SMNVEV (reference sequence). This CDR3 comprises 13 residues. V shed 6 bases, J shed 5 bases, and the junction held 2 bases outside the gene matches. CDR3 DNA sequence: TGTGCCAGCAGCCGACTAGCGGACAATGAGCAGTTCTTC. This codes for CASSRLADNEQFF.

The CDR3 spells CASSRAGGSSYNEQFF. The DNA of the CDR3 is TGTGCCAGCAGCAGGGCGGGAGGGAGCTCCTACAATGAGCAGTTCTTC. The chain is built from TRBV7-9 and TRBJ2-1; 9 nucleotides align to TRBD2. Germline V gene sequence: CDR1 SEHNR, CDR2 FQNEAQ (reference sequence). The V segment lost 5 bases and the J segment 0 bases; nucleotides outside the gene matches: 5. CDR3 size: 16 residues.

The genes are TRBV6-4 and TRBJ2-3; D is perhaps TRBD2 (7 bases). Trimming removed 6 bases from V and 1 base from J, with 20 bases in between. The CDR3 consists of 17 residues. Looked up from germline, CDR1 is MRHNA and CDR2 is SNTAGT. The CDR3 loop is CASSPMGGTLGTDTQYF. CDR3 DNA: TGTGCCAGCAGCCCCATGGGGGGGACACTCGGCACAGATACGCAGTATTTT.

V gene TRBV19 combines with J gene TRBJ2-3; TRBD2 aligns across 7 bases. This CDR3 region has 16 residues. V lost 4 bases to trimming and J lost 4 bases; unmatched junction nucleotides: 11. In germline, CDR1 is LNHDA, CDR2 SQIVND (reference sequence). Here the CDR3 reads CASSNPGGRDADTQYF. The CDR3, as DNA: TGTGCCAGTAGTAACCCCGGAGGGAGGGACGCAGATACGCAGTATTTT.

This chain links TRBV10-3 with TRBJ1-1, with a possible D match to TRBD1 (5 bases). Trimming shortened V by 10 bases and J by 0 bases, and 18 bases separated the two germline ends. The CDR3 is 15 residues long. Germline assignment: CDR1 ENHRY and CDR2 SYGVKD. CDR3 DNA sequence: TGTGCCACCTCGGGCGGGGCGGGCTTGAACACTGAAGCTTTCTTT. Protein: CATSGGAGLNTEAFF.

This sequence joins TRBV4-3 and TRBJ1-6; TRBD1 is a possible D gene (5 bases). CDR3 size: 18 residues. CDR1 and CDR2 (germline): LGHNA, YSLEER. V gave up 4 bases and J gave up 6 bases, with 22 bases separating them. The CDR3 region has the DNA TGCGCCAGCAGCCGAGCCCTGGGAGGGACGGGCAGTAATTCACCCCTCCACTTT. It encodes CASSRALGGTGSNSPLHF.

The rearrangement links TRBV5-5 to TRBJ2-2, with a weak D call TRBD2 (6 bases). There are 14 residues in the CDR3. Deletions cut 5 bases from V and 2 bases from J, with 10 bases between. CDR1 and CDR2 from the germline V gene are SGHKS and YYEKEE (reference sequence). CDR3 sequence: CASRRDSNTGELFF. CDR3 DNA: TGTGCCAGCAGGCGGGACTCCAACACCGGGGAGCTGTTTTTT. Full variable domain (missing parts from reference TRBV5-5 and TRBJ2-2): DAGVTQSPTHLIKTRGQQVTLRCSPISGHKSVSWYQQVLGQGPQFIFQYYEKEERGRGNFPDRFSARQFPNYSSELNVNALLLGDSALYLCASRRDSNTGELFFGEGSRLTVL.

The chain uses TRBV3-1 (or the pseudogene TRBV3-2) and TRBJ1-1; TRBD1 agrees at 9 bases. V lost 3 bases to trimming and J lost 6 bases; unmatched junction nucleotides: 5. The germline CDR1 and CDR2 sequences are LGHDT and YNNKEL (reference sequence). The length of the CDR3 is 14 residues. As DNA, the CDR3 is TGTGCCAGCAGCCAGGGGGGACAGGGATCTGAAGCTTTCTTT. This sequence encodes CASSQGGQGSEAFF.

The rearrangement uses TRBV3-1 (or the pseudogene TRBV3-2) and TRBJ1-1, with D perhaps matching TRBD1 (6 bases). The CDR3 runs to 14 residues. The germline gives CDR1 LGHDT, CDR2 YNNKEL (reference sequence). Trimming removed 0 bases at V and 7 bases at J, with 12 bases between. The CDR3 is CASSQEAGDLEAFF. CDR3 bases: TGTGCCAGCAGCCAAGAAGCAGGGGACCTTGAAGCTTTCTTT.